What follows are 8 T cell receptor beta chains derived from one specimen sequenced in a study of blood T cell repertoires in COVID-19. Data came from immunoSEQ multiplex PCR; TCRdb stores just in-frame clones and leaves some out. The top ten clones hold 0.6% to 0.65% of a sample with 150,000 to 160,000 clones, approximately 85% of them seen once. The sequencing input was peripheral blood. These receptors all come from a man in his sixties with COVID-19, enrolled during active disease.

The chain links TRBV19 to TRBJ1-4; 7 bases are shared with TRBD1. Trimming cost V 11 bases and J 8 bases; bases outside gene matches: 8. CDR1 LNHDA and CDR2 SQIVND come from the germline V gene (reference sequence). CDR3 length: 12 amino acids. In DNA, the CDR3 is TGTGCCTCGTCGACAGGGCTCGAAAAACTGTTTTTT. Amino acid sequence: CASSTGLEKLFF.

V usage is TRBV7-2 and J usage is TRBJ1-1, with TRBD1 identical over 8 bases. CDR1 is SGHTA, CDR2 FQGNSA, per germline. The V and J ends lost 5 bases and 0 bases, in that order; junction bases with no gene match: 8. This CDR3 is 16 amino acids long. Written as DNA, the CDR3 is TGTGCCAGCAGCAACACCGGGACAGGTGTGAACACTGAAGCTTTCTTT. Amino acid sequence: CASSNTGTGVNTEAFF.

This sequence joins TRBV30 and TRBJ2-3; 7 bases fit TRBD1. Germline values: CDR1 GTSNPN, CDR2 SVGIG (reference sequence). Trimming removed 4 bases from V and 1 base from J; junction bases left unmatched: 2. There are 13 residues in the CDR3. CDR3 coding DNA: TGTGCCTGGAAAACAGGGGGCACAGATACGCAGTATTTT. Residues: CAWKTGGTDTQYF.

The CDR3 reads CASSFGQLTEAFF. CDR3 DNA sequence: TGTGCCAGCAGCTTCGGACAGCTCACTGAAGCTTTCTTT. The rearrangement links TRBV14 to TRBJ1-1; D might be TRBD1 (6 bases). There are 13 residues in the CDR3. Germline CDR1 SGHDN, CDR2 FVKESK. Trimming pared 5 bases from V and 4 bases from J, leaving 11 bases between.

The rearrangement uses TRBV7-8 and TRBJ1-1, with 10 bases that match TRBD1. Germline loops: CDR1 SGHVS, CDR2 FQNEAQ. V lost 5 bases to trimming and J lost 4 bases; unmatched junction nucleotides: 4. There are 14 residues in the CDR3. CDR3 nucleotides: TGTGCCAGCAGCCTACGGGACAGGGGCACTGAAGCTTTCTTT. It translates to CASSLRDRGTEAFF.

The V and J genes are TRBV4-3 and TRBJ1-2; the D gene is possibly TRBD1 (5 bases). Per germline, CDR1 LGHNA and CDR2 YSLEER. This CDR3 is built from 15 residues. The ends were cut back, 1 base at V and 6 bases at J, with 15 bases in the middle. DNA of the CDR3: TGCGCCAGCAGCCAAGTTTCAGGGTCAACGAATGGCTACACCTTC. It yields the protein CASSQVSGSTNGYTF.

This clone appeared once. V and J are TRBV7-9 and TRBJ1-4, with 7 positions matching TRBD1. This CDR3 region has 14 residues. The germline V gene encodes CDR1 SEHNR and CDR2 FQNEAQ (reference sequence). J was trimmed by 4 bases and V by 5 bases; bases with no gene match: 4. CDR3 protein: CASSPRDSNEKLFF. The CDR3 coding sequence is TGTGCCAGCAGCCCAAGGGACAGTAATGAAAAACTGTTTTTT.

The gene calls are TRBV14 and TRBJ1-1; D is perhaps TRBD1 (6 bases). From germline, CDR1 is SGHDN and CDR2 FVKESK. V lost 2 bases and J lost 8, with 15 bases in between. The CDR3 has 14 residues. The CDR3 region is CASSQSRGRAEAFF. The CDR3 coding sequence is TGTGCCAGCAGCCAATCAAGGGGGAGGGCCGAAGCTTTCTTT.